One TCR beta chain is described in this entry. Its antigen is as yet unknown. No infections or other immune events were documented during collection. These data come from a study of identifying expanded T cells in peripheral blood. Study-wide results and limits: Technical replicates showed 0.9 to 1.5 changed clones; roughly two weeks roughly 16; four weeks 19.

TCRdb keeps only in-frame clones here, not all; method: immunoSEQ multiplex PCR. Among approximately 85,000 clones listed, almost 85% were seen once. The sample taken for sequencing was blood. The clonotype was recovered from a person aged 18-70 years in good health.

The CDR3 sequence: CASSLHGQTQYGYTF. The CDR3 bases are TGTGCCAGTAGTCTCCATGGACAGACCCAATATGGCTACACCTTC. The chain has TRBV19 and TRBJ1-2, with a tentative D call TRBD1 (6 bases). V gave up 5 bases and J gave up 5 bases, with 18 bases separating them. Germline V gene lookup returns CDR1 LNHDA and CDR2 SQIVND (reference sequence). CDR3 length: 15 amino acids.